The next 29 T cell receptor beta chains were all read from a single sample in a study of blood T cells in healthy people across ages. Next came a second PCR, run for about 6 to 11 cycles, which used a sample-barcoded 5' primer along with a J-beta primer mix. TCRdb called the 5' RACE reads again in MiXCR, with one record for every CDR3 protein. The table includes some 730,000 distinct CDR3 sequences, around a fifth detected once. Sequencing was carried out using blood. The receptors originated from a man between 65 and 79 years old in good health.

This clonotype occurred a few times. The chain has TRBV29-1 and TRBJ2-7, with TRBD2 identical over 8 bases. There are 13 residues in the CDR3. Germline CDR1 and CDR2: SQVTM and ANQGSEA. Trimming removed 7 bases from V and 2 bases from J; junction bases left unmatched: 7. CDR3 in DNA: TGCAGCGCCAAGAGTAGCGGGGCCTACGAGCAGTACTTC. Translated: CSAKSSGAYEQYF.

This clonotype showed up just a few times. CDR3 sequence (DNA): TGTGCCAGCAGCCAAGTCTCGGGACAGGAGGGCTACACCTTC. Translation gives CASSQVSGQEGYTF. The rearrangement uses TRBV3-1 and TRBJ1-2; the match to TRBD1 covers 8 bases. Germline CDR1 reads LGHDT; CDR2 reads YNNKEL (reference sequence). CDR3 size: 14 residues. Trimming took 1 base from V and 8 from J; bases not matched to a gene: 6.

This clonotype was recorded a few times. The V and J genes are TRBV5-1 and TRBJ1-4, with no clear D. The V end was cut by 0 bases, the J end by 10 bases, with 19 bases between. Germline V gene sequence: CDR1 SGHRS, CDR2 YFSETQ. The CDR3 runs 16 residues. Here the CDR3 reads CASSLEFGQDRAKLFF. The CDR3 DNA reads TGCGCCAGCAGCTTGGAGTTCGGGCAAGATCGGGCAAAACTGTTTTTT.

The gene calls are TRBV19 and TRBJ2-3, with no clear D. The CDR3 extends over 15 amino acids. The V gene lost 0 bases and the J gene lost 5 bases, with 12 bases spanning the gap. Germline CDR1 LNHDA, CDR2 SQIVND (reference sequence). CDR3 in amino acids: CASSIDSGYRDTQYF. As DNA, the CDR3 is TGTGCCAGTAGTATAGATTCTGGGTATAGAGATACGCAGTATTTT.

The rearrangement joins TRBV20-1 to TRBJ2-4, with a possible D match to TRBD2 (6 bases). This CDR3 has 14 residues. Per germline, CDR1 DFQATT and CDR2 SNEGSKA (reference sequence). In DNA form, the CDR3 reads TGCAGCTTTTCCACCGGGGGAGCCAAAAACATTCAGTACTTC. Translating gives CSFSTGGAKNIQYF.

This clonotype was detected only a few times. This chain links TRBV11-3 with TRBJ2-1; TRBD2 matches 7 bases. Unmatched junction bases numbered 10, after V lost 2 bases and J lost 15 bases. Germline-derived CDR1 and CDR2 are SGHNT and YENEEA. CDR3 size: 13 residues. The CDR3 bases are TGTGCCAGCAGCTTAAGGCCCGGGGGGATTACGTTCTTC. This sequence encodes CASSLRPGGITFF.

This clonotype was seen a handful of times. The rearrangement links TRBV7-9 to TRBJ2-7; the D gene is possibly TRBD1 (5 bases). Trimming removed 2 bases from V and 6 bases from J, with 14 bases in between. Germline CDR1 SEHNR, CDR2 FQNEAQ (reference sequence). This CDR3 is 14 amino acids long. CDR3 sequence (DNA): TGTGCCAGCAGCTTAAGTAGGGGCATGGGCGAGCAGTACTTC. Protein product: CASSLSRGMGEQYF.

The sample holds a few counts of this clonotype. The chain's CDR3 is CASSQEAGGRAPYNEQFF. DNA of the CDR3: TGTGCCAGCAGCCAAGAGGCTGGCGGGAGGGCCCCCTACAATGAGCAGTTCTTC. This chain connects TRBV3-1 to TRBJ2-1; 9 nucleotides align to TRBD2. This CDR3 has 18 amino acids. Germline lookup yields CDR1 LGHDT and CDR2 YNNKEL (reference sequence). With 0 bases clipped from V and 2 bases from J, the junction kept 8 bases outside the gene matches.

The J gene is TRBJ2-1, the V gene TRBV27, with 7 bases aligning to TRBD2. The CDR3 contains 12 residues. From germline, CDR1 is MNHEY and CDR2 SMNVEV (reference sequence). The trim removed 6 bases at V and 4 bases at J, leaving 0 bases unmatched. The CDR3 here is CASRRGYNEQFF. Here the CDR3 DNA reads TGTGCCAGCAGGCGGGGGTACAATGAGCAGTTCTTC.

In its sample, this clonotype was seen a few times. V gene TRBV18 combines with J gene TRBJ1-1; no definite D call. This CDR3 is built from 14 residues. Trimming took off 0 bases at V and 1 base at J, with 6 bases between the two ends. Germline V CDR1 and CDR2: KGHSH, LQKENI. The DNA for the CDR3 is TGTGCCAGCTCACCACCAGACGGGAACACTGAAGCTTTCTTT. It codes for CASSPPDGNTEAFF.

The sample holds a few counts of this clonotype. V usage is TRBV19 and J usage is TRBJ1-4; tentative D call: TRBD1 (5 bases). The CDR3 spans 16 residues. Germline CDR1 LNHDA, CDR2 SQIVND (reference sequence). V was trimmed by 4 bases and J by 1 base, leaving 13 bases between them. CDR3 residues: CASSSRGDRTNEKLFF. For the CDR3, the DNA is TGTGCCAGTAGTAGTCGGGGAGACAGAACTAATGAAAAACTGTTTTTT.

As DNA, the CDR3 is TGCGCCAGCAGCCAAGAAAGGCGGAGAGATACGCAGTATTTT. It encodes CASSQERRRDTQYF. J is TRBJ2-3 and V is TRBV4-1; D unresolved. The V gene lost 0 bases and the J gene lost 5 bases, with 9 bases spanning the gap. The CDR3 has 14 amino acids. Germline CDR1 MGHRA, CDR2 YSYEKL.

The gene calls are TRBV9 and TRBJ2-5; no reliable D call. V was cut by 0 bases and J by 5 bases, with 11 bases left in between. The germline CDR1 and CDR2 sequences are SGDLS and YYNGEE. This CDR3 is 14 amino acids long. The CDR3 here is CASSVGQTKETQYF. The CDR3 DNA is TGTGCCAGCAGCGTAGGCCAGACCAAGGAGACCCAGTACTTC.

This clonotype was recorded many times. The chain links TRBV20-1 to TRBJ1-4; 8 positions agree with TRBD1. There are 12 residues in the CDR3. The germline V gene encodes CDR1 DFQATT and CDR2 SNEGSKA (reference sequence). V lost 8 bases to trimming and J lost 11 bases; unmatched junction nucleotides: 10. The DNA of the CDR3 is TGCAGTACAATGGACAGGGTAGAGAAACTGTTTTTT. This translates into CSTMDRVEKLFF.

This clonotype was seen many times. The V call is TRBV28, the J call TRBJ2-1, with TRBD2 as a possible D gene (5 bases). CDR3 size: 15 residues. The V gene lost 4 bases and the J gene lost 0 bases, with 10 bases spanning the gap. Per the germline V gene, CDR1 is MDHEN and CDR2 is SYDVKM. CDR3 sequence (DNA): TGTGCCAGCAGTTCTGAGCGGCCCTCCTACAATGAGCAGTTCTTC. Translation: CASSSERPSYNEQFF.

The chain couples TRBV7-9 to TRBJ1-2; D is unclear. V gave up 4 bases and J gave up 0 bases, with 6 bases separating them. In germline, CDR1 is SEHNR, CDR2 FQNEAQ (reference sequence). CDR3 length equals 13 residues. For the CDR3, the DNA is TGTGCCAGCAGCTCACGGACTAACTATGGCTACACCTTC. Amino acids: CASSSRTNYGYTF.

CDR3 region: CASSLEGTGGYGYTF. DNA for the CDR3: TGCGCCAGCAGCTTGGAAGGAACAGGGGGGTATGGCTACACCTTC. The J gene is TRBJ1-2, the V gene TRBV5-1; 8 positions agree with TRBD1. The CDR3 is 15 residues long. From germline, CDR1 is SGHRS and CDR2 YFSETQ. V dropped 0 bases and J dropped 5; count of bases not matched to a gene: 6.

J is TRBJ1-6 and V is TRBV6-6; D might be TRBD1 (5 bases). The CDR3 extends over 12 amino acids. V lost 6 bases, J lost 10 bases, and 10 bases lay in between. CDR1 and CDR2 (germline): MNHNY, SVGAGI (reference sequence). CDR3 in amino acids: CASSPGGSPLHF. The CDR3 region has the DNA TGTGCCAGCAGCCCGGGGGGATCACCCCTCCACTTT.

The chain joins TRBV7-2 to TRBJ2-1; a weak D match, TRBD2 (6 bases). The length of the CDR3 is 16 residues. In germline, CDR1 is SGHTA, CDR2 FQGNSA. Trimming shortened V by 1 base and J by 5 bases, and 15 bases separated the two germline ends. CDR3 nucleotide sequence: TGTGCCAGCAGCTTAGTAACACTAGCTTATAACAATGAGCAGTTCTTC. It encodes CASSLVTLAYNNEQFF.

This clonotype was seen only a few times. J is TRBJ1-1 and V is TRBV12-3 or TRBV12-4; D possibly corresponds to TRBD1 (5 bases). The CDR3 is made up of 14 amino acids. Trimming cost V 7 bases and J 4 bases, with 16 bases left between them. In DNA, the CDR3 is TGTGCCAGCACCCCCAGCCCCGGGGGCACTGAAGCTTTCTTT. Protein sequence: CASTPSPGGTEAFF.

With regard to this clonotype: Mismatch with germline at one junction end may stem from a read error. The chain carries TRBV12-3 or TRBV12-4 and TRBJ2-2; D may match TRBD1 or TRBD2 (5 bases each). This CDR3 is built from 15 residues. The CDR3 DNA sequence: TGTGCCAGCAGTTTAGCCCCTCTTGGGGCCGGGGAACTGTTTTTT. This gives the protein CASSLAPLGAGELFF.

V gene TRBV7-2 combines with J gene TRBJ1-4, with 8 bases that match TRBD1. After removal of 5 bases from V and 8 bases from J, the junction contained 10 bases not matched to a gene. The CDR3 runs to 15 residues. CDR1 is SGHTA and CDR2 is FQGNSA in the germline V gene. The CDR3, as DNA: TGTGCCAGCAGCCCCCAGACAGGGGTTGGGGAAAAACTGTTTTTT. Protein sequence: CASSPQTGVGEKLFF.

This clonotype was detected a few times. The CDR3 region has the DNA TGTGCCAGCAGCTTAGAAGTTAGAAATATTATGAACACTGAAGCTTTCTTT. This gives the protein CASSLEVRNIMNTEAFF. The chain links TRBV7-8 to TRBJ1-1, with D hard to call. Between the trimmed V and J ends, which lost 1 base and 0 bases, there was a span of 15 bases. Germline V gene sequence: CDR1 SGHVS, CDR2 FQNEAQ. The CDR3 spans 17 residues.

This clonotype came up a few times. The J gene is TRBJ2-5, the V gene TRBV6-5; possible D gene TRBD2, 5 bases. V lost 0 bases and J lost 4, with 12 bases in between. This CDR3 has 15 residues. Germline V gene data show CDR1 as MNHEY and CDR2 as SVGAGI. The CDR3 coding sequence is TGTGCCAGCAGTTACTCAGTTAGCCGGGGAGAGACCCAGTACTTC. It specifies CASSYSVSRGETQYF.

There are many counts of this clonotype. The rearrangement links TRBV7-9 to TRBJ2-5; 13 bases fit TRBD2. Germline CDR1 is SEHNR and CDR2 is FQNEAQ (reference sequence). Trimming removed 4 bases from V and 2 bases from J; junction bases left unmatched: 7. This CDR3 is 17 amino acids long. Here the CDR3 DNA reads TGTGCCAGCAGCTCGGGGACTAGCGGGAACCTACAAGAGACCCAGTACTTC. As protein: CASSSGTSGNLQETQYF.

Only a few counts were recorded for this clonotype. This chain joins TRBV6-5 and TRBJ1-1; D uncertain. Trimming took 2 bases from V and 0 from J, leaving 7 bases between them. This CDR3 is built from 14 residues. The V gene's germline CDR1 is MNHEY and CDR2 SVGAGI. The CDR3 here is CASSYREMNTEAFF. The CDR3 nucleotides are TGTGCCAGCAGTTACCGCGAAATGAACACTGAAGCTTTCTTT.

This clonotype was seen more than once but under ten times. The CDR3 sequence is CASSRTSTSDTQYF. The CDR3 DNA reads TGTGCCAGCAGCCGTACTAGTACTTCAGATACGCAGTATTTT. The chain couples TRBV6-5 to TRBJ2-3, with D possibly matching TRBD2 (5 bases). This CDR3 spans 14 amino acids. Germline loops: CDR1 MNHEY, CDR2 SVGAGI. Trimming removed 6 bases from V and 4 bases from J, with 14 bases in between.

This clonotype was observed a few times. The CDR3 region is CASSARSSTDTQYF. CDR3 sequence (DNA): TGTGCCAGCAGCGCTAGGTCTTCCACAGATACGCAGTATTTT. The V and J genes are TRBV9 and TRBJ2-3; D is undetermined. Germline V lookup: CDR1 SGDLS, CDR2 YYNGEE. This CDR3 has 14 residues. The germline V and J ends were trimmed by 3 bases and 2 bases, with 10 bases remaining between them.

The sample holds a few counts of this clonotype. The J gene is TRBJ2-5, the V gene TRBV2; maybe TRBD2 (5 bases). V lost 7 bases to trimming and J lost 2 bases, with 11 bases between them. The CDR3 spans 13 residues. The germline V gene encodes CDR1 SNHLY and CDR2 FYNNEI. In nucleotides, the CDR3 is TGTGCCAGCATCCGGGGAAATCAAGAGACCCAGTACTTC. This codes for CASIRGNQETQYF.